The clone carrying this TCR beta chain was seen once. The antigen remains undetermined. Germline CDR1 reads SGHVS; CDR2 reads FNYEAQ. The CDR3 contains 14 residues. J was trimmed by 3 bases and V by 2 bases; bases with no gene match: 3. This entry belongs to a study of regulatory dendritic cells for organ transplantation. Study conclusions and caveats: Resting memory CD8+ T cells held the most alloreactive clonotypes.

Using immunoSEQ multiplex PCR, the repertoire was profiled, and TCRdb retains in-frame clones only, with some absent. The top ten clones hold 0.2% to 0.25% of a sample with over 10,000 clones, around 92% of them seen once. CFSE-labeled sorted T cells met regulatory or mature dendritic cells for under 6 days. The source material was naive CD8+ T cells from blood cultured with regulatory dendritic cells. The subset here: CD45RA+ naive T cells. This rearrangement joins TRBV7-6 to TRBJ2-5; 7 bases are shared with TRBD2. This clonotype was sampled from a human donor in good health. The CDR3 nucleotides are TGTGCCAGCAGCTTATTCCGGGAGGAAGAGACCCAGTACTTC. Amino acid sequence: CASSLFREEETQYF.